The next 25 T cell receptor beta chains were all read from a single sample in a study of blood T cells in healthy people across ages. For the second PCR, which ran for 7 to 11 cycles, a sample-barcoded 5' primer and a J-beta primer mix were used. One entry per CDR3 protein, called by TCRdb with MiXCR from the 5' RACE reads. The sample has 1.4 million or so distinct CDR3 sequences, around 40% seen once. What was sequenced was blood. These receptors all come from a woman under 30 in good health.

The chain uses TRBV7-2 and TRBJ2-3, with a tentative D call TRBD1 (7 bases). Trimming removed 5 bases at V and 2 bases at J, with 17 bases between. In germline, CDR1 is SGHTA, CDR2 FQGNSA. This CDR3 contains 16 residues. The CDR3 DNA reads TGTGCCAGCAGCCCAGAAGCCAGGGGGGTCACAGATACGCAGTATTTT. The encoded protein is CASSPEARGVTDTQYF.

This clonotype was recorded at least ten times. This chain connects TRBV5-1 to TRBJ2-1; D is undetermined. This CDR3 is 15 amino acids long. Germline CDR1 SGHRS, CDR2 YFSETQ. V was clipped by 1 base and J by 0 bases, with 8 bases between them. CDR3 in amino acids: CASSLRSSSYNEQFF. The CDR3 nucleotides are TGCGCCAGCAGCTTGAGGAGTAGCTCCTACAATGAGCAGTTCTTC.

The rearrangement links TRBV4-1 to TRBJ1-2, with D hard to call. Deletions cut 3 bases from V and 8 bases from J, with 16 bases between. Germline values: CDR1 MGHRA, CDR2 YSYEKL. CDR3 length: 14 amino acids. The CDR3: CASSHVLVGAGYTF. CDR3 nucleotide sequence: TGCGCCAGCAGCCATGTTCTAGTGGGCGCGGGCTACACCTTC.

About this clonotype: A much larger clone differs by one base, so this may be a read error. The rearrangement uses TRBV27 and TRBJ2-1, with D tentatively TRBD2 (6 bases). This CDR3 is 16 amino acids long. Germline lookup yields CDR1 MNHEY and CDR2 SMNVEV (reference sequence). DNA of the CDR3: TGTGCCGGCAGTGCCACCGGGACTTGGGGGTACAATGAGCAGTTCTTC. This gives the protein CAGSATGTWGYNEQFF.

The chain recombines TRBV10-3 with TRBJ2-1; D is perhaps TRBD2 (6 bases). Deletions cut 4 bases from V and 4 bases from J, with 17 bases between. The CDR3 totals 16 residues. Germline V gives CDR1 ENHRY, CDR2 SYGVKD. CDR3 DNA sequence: TGTGCCATCAGTGGCCGGGGACTCGCCTCGTACAATGAGCAGTTCTTC. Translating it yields CAISGRGLASYNEQFF.

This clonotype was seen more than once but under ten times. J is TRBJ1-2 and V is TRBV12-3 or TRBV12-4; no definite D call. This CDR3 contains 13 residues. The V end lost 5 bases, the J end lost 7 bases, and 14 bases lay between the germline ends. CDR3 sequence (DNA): TGTGCCAGCAGTGTGATAACATTTGGTGGCTACACCTTC. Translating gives CASSVITFGGYTF.

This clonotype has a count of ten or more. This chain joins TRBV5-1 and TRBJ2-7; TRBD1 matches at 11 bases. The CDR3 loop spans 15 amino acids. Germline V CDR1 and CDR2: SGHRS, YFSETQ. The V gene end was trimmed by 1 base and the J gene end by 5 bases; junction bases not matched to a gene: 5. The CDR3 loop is CASSLMGQGENEQYF. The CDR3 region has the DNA TGCGCCAGCAGCTTGATGGGACAGGGGGAAAACGAGCAGTACTTC. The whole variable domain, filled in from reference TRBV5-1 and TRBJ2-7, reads KAGVTQTPRYLIKTRGQQVTLSCSPISGHRSVSWYQQTPGQGLQFLFEYFSETQRNKGNFPGRFSGRQFSNSRSEMNVSTLELGDSALYLCASSLMGQGENEQYFGPGTRLTVT.

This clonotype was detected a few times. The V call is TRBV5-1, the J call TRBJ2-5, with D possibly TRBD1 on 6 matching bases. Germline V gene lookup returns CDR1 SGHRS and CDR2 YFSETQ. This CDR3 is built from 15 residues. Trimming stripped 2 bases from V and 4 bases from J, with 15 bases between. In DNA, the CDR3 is TGCGCCAGCAGCTTAACGACAGGATCTCCAGAGACCCAGTACTTC. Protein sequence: CASSLTTGSPETQYF.

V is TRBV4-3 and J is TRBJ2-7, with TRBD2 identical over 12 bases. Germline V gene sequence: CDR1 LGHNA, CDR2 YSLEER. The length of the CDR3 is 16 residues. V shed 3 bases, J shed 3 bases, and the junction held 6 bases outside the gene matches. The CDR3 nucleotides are TGCGCCAGCAGCCAGTCTAAGACTAGCGGGAGCTACGAGCAGTACTTC. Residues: CASSQSKTSGSYEQYF.

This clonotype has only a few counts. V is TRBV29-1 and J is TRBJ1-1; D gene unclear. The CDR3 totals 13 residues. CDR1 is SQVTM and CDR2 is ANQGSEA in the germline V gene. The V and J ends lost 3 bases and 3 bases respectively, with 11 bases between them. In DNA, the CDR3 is TGCAGCGTTGAGGACGTGGTGGACACTGAAGCTTTCTTT. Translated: CSVEDVVDTEAFF.

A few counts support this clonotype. CDR3 loop: CASSLGPLTEAFF. The CDR3 DNA sequence: TGTGCCAGCTCACTAGGACCTTTAACTGAAGCTTTCTTT. The gene calls are TRBV18 and TRBJ1-1; unclear D gene. Trimming left V 4 bases short and J 5 bases short, with 11 bases between. The CDR3 runs to 13 residues. Germline assignment: CDR1 KGHSH and CDR2 LQKENI.

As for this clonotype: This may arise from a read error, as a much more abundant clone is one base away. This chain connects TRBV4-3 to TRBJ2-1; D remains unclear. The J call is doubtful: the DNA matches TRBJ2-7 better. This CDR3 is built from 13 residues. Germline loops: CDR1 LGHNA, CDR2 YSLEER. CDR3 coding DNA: TGCGCCAGCAGCCAAGTATTGAAAAATGAGCAGTACTTC. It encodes CASSQVLKNEQYF.

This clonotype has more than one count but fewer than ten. CDR3 protein: CASSPQTSLQETQYF. The CDR3 DNA follows: TGTGCCAGCAGCCCACAGACTAGCCTCCAAGAGACCCAGTACTTC. The rearrangement joins TRBV7-2 to TRBJ2-5, with 7 bases aligning to TRBD2. CDR1 and CDR2 from the germline V gene are SGHTA and FQGNSA. The CDR3 has 15 residues. Trimming at V came to 5 bases and at J to 1 base, leaving 7 bases not matched to a gene.

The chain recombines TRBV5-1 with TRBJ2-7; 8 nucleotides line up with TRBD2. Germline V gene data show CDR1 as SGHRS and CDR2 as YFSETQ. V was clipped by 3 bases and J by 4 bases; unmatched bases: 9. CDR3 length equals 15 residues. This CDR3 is CASSSGLAAPYEQYF. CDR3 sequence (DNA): TGCGCCAGCAGCTCCGGACTAGCAGCGCCTTACGAGCAGTACTTC.

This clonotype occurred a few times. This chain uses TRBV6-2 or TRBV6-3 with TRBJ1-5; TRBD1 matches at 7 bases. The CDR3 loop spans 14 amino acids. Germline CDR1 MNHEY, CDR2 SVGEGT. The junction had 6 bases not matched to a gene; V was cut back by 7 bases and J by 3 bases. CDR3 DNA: TGTGCCAGCAATCCGACAGGGTACAATCAGCCCCAGCATTTT. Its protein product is CASNPTGYNQPQHF.

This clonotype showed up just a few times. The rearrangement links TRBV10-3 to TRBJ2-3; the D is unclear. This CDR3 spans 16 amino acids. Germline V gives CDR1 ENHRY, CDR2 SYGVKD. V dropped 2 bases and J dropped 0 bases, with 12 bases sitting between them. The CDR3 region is CAISERPGPSTDTQYF. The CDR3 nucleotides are TGTGCCATCAGTGAGAGGCCGGGTCCGAGCACAGATACGCAGTATTTT.

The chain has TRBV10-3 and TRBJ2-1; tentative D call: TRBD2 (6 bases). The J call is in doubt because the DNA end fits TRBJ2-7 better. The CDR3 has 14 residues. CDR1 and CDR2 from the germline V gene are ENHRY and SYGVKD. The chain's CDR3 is CATSWRESYNEQYF. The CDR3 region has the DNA TGTGCCACTTCGTGGAGGGAATCCTACAATGAGCAGTACTTC.

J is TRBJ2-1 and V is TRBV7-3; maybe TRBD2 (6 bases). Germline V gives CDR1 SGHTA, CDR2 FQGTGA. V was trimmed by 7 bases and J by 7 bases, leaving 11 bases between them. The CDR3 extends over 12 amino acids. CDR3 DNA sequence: TGTGCCAGCATCTCCGGGAGAAATGAGCAGTTCTTC. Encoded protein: CASISGRNEQFF.

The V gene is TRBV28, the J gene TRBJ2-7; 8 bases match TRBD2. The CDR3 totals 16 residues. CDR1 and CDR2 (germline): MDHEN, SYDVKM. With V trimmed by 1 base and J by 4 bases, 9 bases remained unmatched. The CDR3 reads CASSLYPGASGYEQYF. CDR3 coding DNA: TGTGCCAGCAGTTTATATCCCGGGGCTAGCGGGTACGAGCAGTACTTC.

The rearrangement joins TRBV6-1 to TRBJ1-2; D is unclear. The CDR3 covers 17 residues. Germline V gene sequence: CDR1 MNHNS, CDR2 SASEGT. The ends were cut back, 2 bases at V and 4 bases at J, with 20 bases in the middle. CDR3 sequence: CASSEMSGLFIAYGYTF. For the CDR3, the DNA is TGTGCCAGCAGTGAAATGTCAGGTCTTTTTATCGCCTATGGCTACACCTTC.

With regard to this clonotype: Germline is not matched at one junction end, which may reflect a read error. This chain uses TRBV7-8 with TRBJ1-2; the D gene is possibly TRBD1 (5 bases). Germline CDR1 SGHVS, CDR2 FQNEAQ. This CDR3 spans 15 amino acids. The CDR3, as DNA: TGTGACAGCAGCGCTCCGGGACGGACTAACTATGGCTACACCTTC. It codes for CDSSAPGRTNYGYTF.

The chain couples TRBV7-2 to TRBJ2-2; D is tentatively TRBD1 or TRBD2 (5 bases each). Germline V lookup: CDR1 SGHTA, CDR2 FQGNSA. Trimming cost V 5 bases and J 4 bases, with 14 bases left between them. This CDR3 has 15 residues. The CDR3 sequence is CASSHAMRGTGELFF. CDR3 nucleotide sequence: TGTGCCAGCAGCCATGCCATGAGGGGCACCGGGGAGCTGTTTTTT.

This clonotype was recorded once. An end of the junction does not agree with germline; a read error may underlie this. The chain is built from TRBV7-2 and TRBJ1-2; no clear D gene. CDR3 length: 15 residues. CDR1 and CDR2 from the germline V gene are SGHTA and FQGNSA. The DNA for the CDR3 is TGTGCCGGCAGCTTAGGACCAACGTACAACTATGGCTACACCTTC. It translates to CAGSLGPTYNYGYTF.

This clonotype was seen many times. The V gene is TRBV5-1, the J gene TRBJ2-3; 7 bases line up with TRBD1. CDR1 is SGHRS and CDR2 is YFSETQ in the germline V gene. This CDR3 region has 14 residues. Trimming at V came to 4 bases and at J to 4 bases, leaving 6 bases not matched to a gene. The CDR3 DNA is TGCGCCAGCAGCACTAGGACAGGACCAGATACGCAGTATTTT. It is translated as CASSTRTGPDTQYF.

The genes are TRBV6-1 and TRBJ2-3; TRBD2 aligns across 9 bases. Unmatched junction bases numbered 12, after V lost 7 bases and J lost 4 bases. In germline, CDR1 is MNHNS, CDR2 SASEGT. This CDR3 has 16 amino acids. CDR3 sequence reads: CASNPVAGAVADTQYF. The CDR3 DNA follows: TGTGCCAGCAACCCAGTAGCGGGAGCTGTCGCAGATACGCAGTATTTT.